This T cell receptor (beta chain) was captured by sequencing in a study of identical twins. Trimming left V 3 bases short and J 5 bases short, with 7 bases between. CDR3 length equals 13 residues. TCRdb reprocessed the 5' RACE reads with MiXCR, giving one entry per CDR3 protein. The sample includes about 460,000 distinct CDR3 sequences, 11% to 15% of them seen just once. Regarding the study as a whole: Carriage of fewer insertions was seen in abundant cord blood beta clonotypes, whereas memory repertoires showed none.

This clonotype was picked up many times. Antigen: not known. Another study also made use of these data, one on yellow fever vaccine responses in identical twins. From that paper: Reportedly, twins' vaccine T cell responses looked partly convergent and partly personalized.

The source material was CD4+ T cells sorted from blood. J is TRBJ2-2 and V is TRBV12-3 or TRBV12-4, with a weak D call TRBD2 (5 bases). The sequence was obtained from a woman aged 18-29 years in good health. CDR3: CASSFRDTGELFF. The CDR3 bases are TGTGCCAGCAGTTTCCGGGATACCGGGGAGCTGTTTTTT.